The subject of this entry is one T cell receptor beta chain. The antigen remains unidentified. This record comes from a study of graft-versus-host responses after intestinal transplantation. Across the whole study: All of the recipients had induction that used anti-thymocyte globulin, then tacrolimus and steroids for approximately 3 years. Findings and caveats of the study: GvH clones appeared in recipient marrow, some first in ileum or blood.

This table comes from immunoSEQ multiplex PCR, and its TCRdb copy is limited to in-frame clones, with some not included. The sample includes roughly 28,000 clones, around 76% of them seen just once. With V trimmed by 5 bases and J by 2 bases, 3 bases remained unmatched. The CDR3 is made up of 13 amino acids. CDR1 is SGHRS and CDR2 is YFSETQ in the germline V gene. This rearrangement joins TRBV5-1 to TRBJ1-2; 7 positions agree with TRBD1. The specimen comprised unstimulated CD4+ T cells sorted from spleen or lymph node cells, sampled before intestinal transplant. The source of this sequence is a human donor who received an intestinal transplant. The CDR3 sequence: CASRVGQNYGYTF. CDR3 sequence (DNA): TGCGCCAGCAGGGTGGGACAGAACTATGGCTACACCTTC.